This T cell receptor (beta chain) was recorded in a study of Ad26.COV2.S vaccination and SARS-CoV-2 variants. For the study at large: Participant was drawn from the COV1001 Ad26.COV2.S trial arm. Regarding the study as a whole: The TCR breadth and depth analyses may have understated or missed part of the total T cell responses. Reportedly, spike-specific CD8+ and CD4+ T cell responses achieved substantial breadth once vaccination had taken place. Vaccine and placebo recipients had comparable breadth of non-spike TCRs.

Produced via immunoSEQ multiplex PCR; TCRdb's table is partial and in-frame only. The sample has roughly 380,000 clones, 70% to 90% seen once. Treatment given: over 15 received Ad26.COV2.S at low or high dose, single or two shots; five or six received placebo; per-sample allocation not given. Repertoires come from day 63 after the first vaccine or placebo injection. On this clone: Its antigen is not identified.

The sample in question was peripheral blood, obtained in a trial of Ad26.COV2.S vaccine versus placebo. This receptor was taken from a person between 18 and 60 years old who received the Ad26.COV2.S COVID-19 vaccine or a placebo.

Here the CDR3 reads CAYSGGAADTQYF. DNA of the CDR3: TGTGCTTATAGCGGGGGGGCCGCAGATACGCAGTATTTT. The chain joins TRBV6-1 to TRBJ2-3; 11 nucleotides match TRBD2. Germline V gene lookup returns CDR1 MNHNS and CDR2 SASEGT. CDR3 length: 13 residues.